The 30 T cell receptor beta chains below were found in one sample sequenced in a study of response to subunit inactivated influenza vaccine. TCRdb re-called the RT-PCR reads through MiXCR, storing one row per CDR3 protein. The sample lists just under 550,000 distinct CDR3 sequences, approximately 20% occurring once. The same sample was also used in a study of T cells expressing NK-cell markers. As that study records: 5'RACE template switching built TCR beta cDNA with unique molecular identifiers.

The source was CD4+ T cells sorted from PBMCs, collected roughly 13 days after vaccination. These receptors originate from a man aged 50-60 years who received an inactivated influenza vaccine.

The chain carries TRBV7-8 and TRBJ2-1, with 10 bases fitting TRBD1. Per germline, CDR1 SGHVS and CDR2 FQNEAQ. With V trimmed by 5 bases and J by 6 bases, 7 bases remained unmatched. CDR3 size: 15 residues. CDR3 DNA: TGTGCCAGCAGCCACGGACAGGGGGTGGCCAATGAGCAGTTCTTC. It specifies CASSHGQGVANEQFF.

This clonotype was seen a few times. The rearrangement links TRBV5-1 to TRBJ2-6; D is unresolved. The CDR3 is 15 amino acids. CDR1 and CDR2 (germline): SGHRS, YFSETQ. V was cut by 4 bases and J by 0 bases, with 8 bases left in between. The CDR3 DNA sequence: TGCGCCAGCAGCATGGATGTCTCTGGGGCCAACGTCCTGACTTTC. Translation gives CASSMDVSGANVLTF.

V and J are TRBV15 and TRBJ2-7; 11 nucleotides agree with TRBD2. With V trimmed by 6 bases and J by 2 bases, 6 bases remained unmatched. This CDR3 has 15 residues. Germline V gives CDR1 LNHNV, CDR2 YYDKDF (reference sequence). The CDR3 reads CATSPGTSGPYEQYF. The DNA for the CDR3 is TGTGCCACCAGTCCCGGGACTAGCGGCCCCTACGAGCAGTACTTC.

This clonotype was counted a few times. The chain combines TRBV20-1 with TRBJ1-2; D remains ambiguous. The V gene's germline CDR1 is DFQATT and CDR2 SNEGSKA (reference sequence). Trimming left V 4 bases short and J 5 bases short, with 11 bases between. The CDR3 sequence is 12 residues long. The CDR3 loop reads CSAKPGTYGYTF. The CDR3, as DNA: TGCAGTGCTAAACCGGGAACTTATGGCTACACCTTC.

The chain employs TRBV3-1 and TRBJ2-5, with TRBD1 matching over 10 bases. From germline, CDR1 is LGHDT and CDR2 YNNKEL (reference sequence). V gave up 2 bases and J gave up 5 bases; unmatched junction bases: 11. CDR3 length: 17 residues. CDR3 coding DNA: TGTGCCAGCAGCCAACAAACTGGGACAGGGGATTGGGAGACCCAGTACTTC. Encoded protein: CASSQQTGTGDWETQYF.

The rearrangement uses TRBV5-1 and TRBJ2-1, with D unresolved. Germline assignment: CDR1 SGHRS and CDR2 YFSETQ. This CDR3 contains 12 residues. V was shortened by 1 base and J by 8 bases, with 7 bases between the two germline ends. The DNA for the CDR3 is TGCGCCAGCAGCTTGTATTTAGATGAGCAGTTCTTC. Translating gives CASSLYLDEQFF.

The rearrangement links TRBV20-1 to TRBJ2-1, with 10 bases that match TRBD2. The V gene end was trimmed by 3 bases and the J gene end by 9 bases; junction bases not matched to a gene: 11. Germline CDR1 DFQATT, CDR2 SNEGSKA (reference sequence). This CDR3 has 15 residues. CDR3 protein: CSARRLAGVALEQFF. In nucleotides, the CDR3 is TGCAGTGCTAGGAGGCTAGCGGGAGTAGCGCTTGAGCAGTTCTTC.

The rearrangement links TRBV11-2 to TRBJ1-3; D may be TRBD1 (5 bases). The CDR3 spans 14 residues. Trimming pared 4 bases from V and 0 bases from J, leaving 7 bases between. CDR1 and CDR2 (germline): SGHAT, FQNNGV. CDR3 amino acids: CASSSGSSGNTIYF. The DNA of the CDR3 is TGTGCCAGCAGCTCAGGGAGCTCTGGAAACACCATATATTTT.

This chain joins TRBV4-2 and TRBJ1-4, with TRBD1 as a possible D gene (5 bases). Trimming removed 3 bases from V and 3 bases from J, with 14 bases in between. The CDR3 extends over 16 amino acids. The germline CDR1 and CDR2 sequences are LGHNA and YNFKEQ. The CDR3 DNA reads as TGTGCCAGCAGCCATAACACGGGGCCCTCTAATGAAAAACTGTTTTTT. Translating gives CASSHNTGPSNEKLFF.

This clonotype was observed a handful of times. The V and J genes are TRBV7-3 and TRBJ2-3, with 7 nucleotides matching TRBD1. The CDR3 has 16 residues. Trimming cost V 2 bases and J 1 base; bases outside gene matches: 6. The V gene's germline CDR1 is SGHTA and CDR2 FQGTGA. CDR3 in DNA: TGTGCCAGCAGCTTATTGACCGGGACAGGCACAGATACGCAGTATTTT. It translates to CASSLLTGTGTDTQYF.

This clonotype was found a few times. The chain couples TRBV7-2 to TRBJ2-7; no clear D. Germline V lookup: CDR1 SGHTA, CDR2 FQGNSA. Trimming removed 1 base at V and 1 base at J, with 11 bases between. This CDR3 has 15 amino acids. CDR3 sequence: CASSLGHSGSYEQYF. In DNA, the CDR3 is TGTGCCAGCAGCTTAGGACACTCTGGGTCCTACGAGCAGTACTTC.

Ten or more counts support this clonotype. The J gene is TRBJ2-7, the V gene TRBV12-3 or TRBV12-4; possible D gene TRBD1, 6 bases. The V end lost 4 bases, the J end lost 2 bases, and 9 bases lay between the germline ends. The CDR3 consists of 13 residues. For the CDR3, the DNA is TGTGCCAGCAGTTCCGGACAGACCTACGAGCAGTACTTC. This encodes CASSSGQTYEQYF.

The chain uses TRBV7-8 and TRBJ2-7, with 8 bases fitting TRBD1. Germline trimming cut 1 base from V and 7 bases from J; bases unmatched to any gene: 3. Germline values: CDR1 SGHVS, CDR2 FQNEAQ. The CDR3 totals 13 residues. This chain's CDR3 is CASSLVDRVEQYF. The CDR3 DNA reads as TGTGCCAGCAGCTTAGTGGACAGGGTGGAGCAGTACTTC.

As DNA, the CDR3 is TGTGCCAGCAGTCCACGGACAGGGGGCCGCAATCAGCCCCAGCATTTT. Translating gives CASSPRTGGRNQPQHF. This chain uses TRBV12-3 or TRBV12-4 with TRBJ1-5, with TRBD1 identical over 11 bases. The length of the CDR3 is 16 residues. The junction had 5 bases not matched to a gene; V was cut back by 5 bases and J by 2 bases.

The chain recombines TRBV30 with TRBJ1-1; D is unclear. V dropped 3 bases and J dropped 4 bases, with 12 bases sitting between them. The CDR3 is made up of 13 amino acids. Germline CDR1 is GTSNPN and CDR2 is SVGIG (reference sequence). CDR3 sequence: CAWRNILFTEAFF. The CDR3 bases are TGTGCCTGGAGAAACATTTTGTTCACTGAAGCTTTCTTT.

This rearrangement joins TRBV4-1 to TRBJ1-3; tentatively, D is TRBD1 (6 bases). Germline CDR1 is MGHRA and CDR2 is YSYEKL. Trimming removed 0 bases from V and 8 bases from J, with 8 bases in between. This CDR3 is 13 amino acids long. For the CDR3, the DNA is TGCGCCAGCAGCCAAGAACCAGGGGACACCATATATTTT. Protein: CASSQEPGDTIYF.

The DNA of the CDR3 is TGTGCCAGCAGCGACTCAGGGATTGGACTTAAAGGCTACACCTTC. It codes for CASSDSGIGLKGYTF. The chain combines TRBV3-1 with TRBJ1-2; the D gene is possibly TRBD1 (5 bases). Trimming removed 5 bases from V and 8 bases from J, with 21 bases in between. CDR3 length: 15 residues. Germline assignment: CDR1 LGHDT and CDR2 YNNKEL (reference sequence). Filled out from reference TRBV3-1 and TRBJ1-2, the complete variable domain reads DTAVSQTPKYLVTQMGNDKSIKCEQNLGHDTMYWYKQDSKKFLKIMFSYNNKELIINETVPNRFSPKSPDKAHLNLHINSLELGDSAVYFCASSDSGIGLKGYTFGSGTRLTVV.

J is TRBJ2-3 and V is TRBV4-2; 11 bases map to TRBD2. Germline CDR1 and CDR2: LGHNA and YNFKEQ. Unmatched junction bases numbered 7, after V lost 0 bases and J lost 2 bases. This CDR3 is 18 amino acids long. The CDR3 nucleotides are TGTGCCAGCAGCCAAGACAAAACTAGCGGGGGATACACAGATACGCAGTATTTT. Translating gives CASSQDKTSGGYTDTQYF.

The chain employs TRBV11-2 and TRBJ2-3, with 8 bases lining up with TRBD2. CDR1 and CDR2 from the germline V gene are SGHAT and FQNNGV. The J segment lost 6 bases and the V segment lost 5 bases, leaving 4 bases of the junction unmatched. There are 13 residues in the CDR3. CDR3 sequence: CASSTGGWDTQYF. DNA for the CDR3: TGTGCCAGCAGCACGGGGGGGTGGGATACGCAGTATTTT.

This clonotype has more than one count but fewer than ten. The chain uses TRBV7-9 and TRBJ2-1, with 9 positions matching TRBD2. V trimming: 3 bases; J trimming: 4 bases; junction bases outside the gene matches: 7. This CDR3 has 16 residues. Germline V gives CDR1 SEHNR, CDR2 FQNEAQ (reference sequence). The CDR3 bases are TGTGCCAGCAGCTTCCCCCTAGCGGGGATTTACAATGAGCAGTTCTTC. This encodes CASSFPLAGIYNEQFF.

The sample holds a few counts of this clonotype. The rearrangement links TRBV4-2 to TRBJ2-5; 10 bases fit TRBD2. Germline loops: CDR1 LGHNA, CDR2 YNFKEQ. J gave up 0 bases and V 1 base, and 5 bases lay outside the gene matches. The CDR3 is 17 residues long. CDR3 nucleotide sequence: TGTGCCAGCAGCCAAGTCGACGGGACTAGCGACCAAGAGACCCAGTACTTC. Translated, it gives CASSQVDGTSDQETQYF.

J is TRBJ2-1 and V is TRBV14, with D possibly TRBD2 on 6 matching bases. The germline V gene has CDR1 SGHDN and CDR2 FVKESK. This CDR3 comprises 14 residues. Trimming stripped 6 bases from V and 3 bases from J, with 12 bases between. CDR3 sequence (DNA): TGTGCCAGCAGGGAGGGACCGTTCTACAATGAGCAGTTCTTC. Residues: CASREGPFYNEQFF.

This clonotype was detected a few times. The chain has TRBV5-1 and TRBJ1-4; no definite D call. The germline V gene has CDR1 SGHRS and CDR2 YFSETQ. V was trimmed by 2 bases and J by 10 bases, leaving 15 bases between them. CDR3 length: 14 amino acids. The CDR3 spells CASSFEPISGKLFF. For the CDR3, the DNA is TGCGCCAGCAGCTTTGAACCGATCAGTGGAAAACTGTTTTTT.

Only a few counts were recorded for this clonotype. This chain's CDR3 is CATNRDRVSEQYF. CDR3 DNA: TGTGCCACCAACCGGGACAGGGTGAGCGAGCAGTACTTC. The rearrangement uses TRBV6-1 and TRBJ2-7; 9 positions match TRBD1. Germline values: CDR1 MNHNS, CDR2 SASEGT. The V gene end was trimmed by 10 bases and the J gene end by 6 bases; junction bases not matched to a gene: 10. The CDR3 is made up of 13 amino acids.

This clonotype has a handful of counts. In nucleotides, the CDR3 is TGTGCCAGCAGCCTTAGGTCGGGGATTGAGCAGTTCTTC. Its protein is CASSLRSGIEQFF. The chain combines TRBV11-1 with TRBJ2-1; D is perhaps TRBD2 (5 bases). The germline V and J ends were trimmed by 5 bases and 9 bases, with 14 bases remaining between them. This CDR3 spans 13 amino acids. The germline CDR1 and CDR2 sequences are SGHAT and FQDESV (reference sequence).

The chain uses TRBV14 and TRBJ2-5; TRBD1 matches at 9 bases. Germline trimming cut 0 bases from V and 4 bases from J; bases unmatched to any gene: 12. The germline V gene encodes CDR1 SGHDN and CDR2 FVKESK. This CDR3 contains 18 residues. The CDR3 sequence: CASSQEEGTGRQRETQYF. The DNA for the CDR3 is TGTGCCAGCAGCCAAGAGGAGGGGACAGGGAGGCAAAGAGAGACCCAGTACTTC.

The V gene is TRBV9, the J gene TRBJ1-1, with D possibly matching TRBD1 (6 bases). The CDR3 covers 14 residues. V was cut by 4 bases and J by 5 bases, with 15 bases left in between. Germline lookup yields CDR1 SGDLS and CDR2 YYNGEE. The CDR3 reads CASSPQGRGTEAFF. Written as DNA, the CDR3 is TGTGCCAGCAGCCCCCAGGGGAGGGGTACTGAAGCTTTCTTT.

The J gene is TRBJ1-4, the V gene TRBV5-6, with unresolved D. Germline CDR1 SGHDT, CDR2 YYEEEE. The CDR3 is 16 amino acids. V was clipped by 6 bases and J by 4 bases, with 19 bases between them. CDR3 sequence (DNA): TGTGCCAGCACCCGGACGTTCACGGGGATTAATGAAAAACTGTTTTTT. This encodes CASTRTFTGINEKLFF.

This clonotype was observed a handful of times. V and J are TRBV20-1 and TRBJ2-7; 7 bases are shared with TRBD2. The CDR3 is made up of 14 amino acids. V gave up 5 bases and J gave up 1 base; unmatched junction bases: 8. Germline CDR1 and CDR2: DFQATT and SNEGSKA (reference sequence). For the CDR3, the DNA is TGCAGTGCTCTAGGACTAGATGAATCCTACGAGCAGTACTTC. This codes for CSALGLDESYEQYF.

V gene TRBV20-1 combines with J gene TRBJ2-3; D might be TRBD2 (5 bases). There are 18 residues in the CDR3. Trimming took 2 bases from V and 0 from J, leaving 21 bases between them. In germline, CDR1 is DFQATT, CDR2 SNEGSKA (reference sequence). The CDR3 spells CSARSRYVASPSTDTQYF. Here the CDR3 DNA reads TGCAGTGCTAGAAGTCGCTACGTGGCTAGCCCTAGCACAGATACGCAGTATTTT.